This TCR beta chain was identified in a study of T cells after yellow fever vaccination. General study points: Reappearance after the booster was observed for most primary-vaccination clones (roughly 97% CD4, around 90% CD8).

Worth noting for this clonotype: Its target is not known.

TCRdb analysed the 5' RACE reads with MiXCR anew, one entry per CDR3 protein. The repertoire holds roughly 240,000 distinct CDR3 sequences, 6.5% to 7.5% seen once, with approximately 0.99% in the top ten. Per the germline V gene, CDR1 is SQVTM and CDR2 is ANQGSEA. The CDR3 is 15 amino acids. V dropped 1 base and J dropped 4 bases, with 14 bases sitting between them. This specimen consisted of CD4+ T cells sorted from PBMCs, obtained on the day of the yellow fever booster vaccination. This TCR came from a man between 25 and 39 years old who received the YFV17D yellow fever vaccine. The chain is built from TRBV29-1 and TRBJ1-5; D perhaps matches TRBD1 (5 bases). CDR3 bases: TGCAGCGTTGAAGGTTGGCAGGGTAGGAATCAGCCCCAGCATTTT. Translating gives CSVEGWQGRNQPQHF.